These T cell receptor beta chains were read from a single sample in a study of blood T cell repertoires in COVID-19. Clones were sequenced by immunoSEQ multiplex PCR, and TCRdb holds only the in-frame ones, with some missing. The sample includes some 210,000 clones, roughly 90% seen only once; the top ten take about a tenth. Source material: PBMCs or T cells enriched from blood (not recorded which). Receptors originate from a young man with acute COVID-19. Each CDR3 is given with its conserved first and last residue. The D gene is left open where the match is weak.

J	D	V	DNA	CDR3
TRBJ1-4	TRBD1	TRBV28	TGTGCCAGCAGTGGCTCCGGGACAGAAAATGAAAAACTGTTTTTT	CASSGSGTENEKLFF
TRBJ1-2	NA	TRBV28	TGTGCCAGCAGTCCTCCCGGACAGTCCGCTAACTATGGCTACACCTTC	CASSPPGQSANYGYTF
TRBJ1-1	NA	TRBV4-2	TGTGCCAGCAGCCAATATGTTCTACAGGGCTTTAGGAACACTGAAGCTTTCTTT	CASSQYVLQGFRNTEAFF
TRBJ1-5	TRBD1	TRBV27	TGTGCCAGCAGACCCAGGGGGCGAAATCAGCCCCAGCATTTT	CASRPRGRNQPQHF
TRBJ1-5	NA	TRBV3-1/TRBV3-2	TGTGCCAGCAGCCTACAGGGTACGAATGATCAGCCCCAGCATTTT	CASSLQGTNDQPQHF
TRBJ1-1	NA	TRBV9	TGTGCCAGCAGCGTCACTGGGGCAGGCTCTGAAGCTTTCTTT	CASSVTGAGSEAFF
TRBJ1-3	NA	TRBV5-6	TGTGCCAGCAGCTTGGAAACAGGACGAAACACCATATATTTT	CASSLETGRNTIYF
TRBJ1-5	NA	TRBV18	TGTGCCAGCTCGCCTCAGGCGAAACCTAATCAGCCCCAGCATTTT	CASSPQAKPNQPQHF
TRBJ2-4	NA	TRBV18	TGTGCCAGCTCACCACTGGTAGCGGACCTAGCCAAAAACATTCAGTACTTC	CASSPLVADLAKNIQYF
TRBJ2-7	NA	TRBV28	TGTGCCAGCCGCCGGAGCGCTGTTCGGGGCGAGCAGTACTTC	CASRRSAVRGEQYF
TRBJ1-2	NA	TRBV9	TGTGCCAGCAGCGTAGGACAGCCCTATGGCTACACCTTC	CASSVGQPYGYTF
TRBJ2-2	NA	TRBV7-9	TGTGCCAGCAGCCAAGGGGGTCTCTGGAACACCGGGGAGCTGTTTTTT	CASSQGGLWNTGELFF
TRBJ2-7	TRBD1	TRBV5-3	TGTGCCAGAATGTACAGGGGGACCGAGCAGTACTTC	CARMYRGTEQYF